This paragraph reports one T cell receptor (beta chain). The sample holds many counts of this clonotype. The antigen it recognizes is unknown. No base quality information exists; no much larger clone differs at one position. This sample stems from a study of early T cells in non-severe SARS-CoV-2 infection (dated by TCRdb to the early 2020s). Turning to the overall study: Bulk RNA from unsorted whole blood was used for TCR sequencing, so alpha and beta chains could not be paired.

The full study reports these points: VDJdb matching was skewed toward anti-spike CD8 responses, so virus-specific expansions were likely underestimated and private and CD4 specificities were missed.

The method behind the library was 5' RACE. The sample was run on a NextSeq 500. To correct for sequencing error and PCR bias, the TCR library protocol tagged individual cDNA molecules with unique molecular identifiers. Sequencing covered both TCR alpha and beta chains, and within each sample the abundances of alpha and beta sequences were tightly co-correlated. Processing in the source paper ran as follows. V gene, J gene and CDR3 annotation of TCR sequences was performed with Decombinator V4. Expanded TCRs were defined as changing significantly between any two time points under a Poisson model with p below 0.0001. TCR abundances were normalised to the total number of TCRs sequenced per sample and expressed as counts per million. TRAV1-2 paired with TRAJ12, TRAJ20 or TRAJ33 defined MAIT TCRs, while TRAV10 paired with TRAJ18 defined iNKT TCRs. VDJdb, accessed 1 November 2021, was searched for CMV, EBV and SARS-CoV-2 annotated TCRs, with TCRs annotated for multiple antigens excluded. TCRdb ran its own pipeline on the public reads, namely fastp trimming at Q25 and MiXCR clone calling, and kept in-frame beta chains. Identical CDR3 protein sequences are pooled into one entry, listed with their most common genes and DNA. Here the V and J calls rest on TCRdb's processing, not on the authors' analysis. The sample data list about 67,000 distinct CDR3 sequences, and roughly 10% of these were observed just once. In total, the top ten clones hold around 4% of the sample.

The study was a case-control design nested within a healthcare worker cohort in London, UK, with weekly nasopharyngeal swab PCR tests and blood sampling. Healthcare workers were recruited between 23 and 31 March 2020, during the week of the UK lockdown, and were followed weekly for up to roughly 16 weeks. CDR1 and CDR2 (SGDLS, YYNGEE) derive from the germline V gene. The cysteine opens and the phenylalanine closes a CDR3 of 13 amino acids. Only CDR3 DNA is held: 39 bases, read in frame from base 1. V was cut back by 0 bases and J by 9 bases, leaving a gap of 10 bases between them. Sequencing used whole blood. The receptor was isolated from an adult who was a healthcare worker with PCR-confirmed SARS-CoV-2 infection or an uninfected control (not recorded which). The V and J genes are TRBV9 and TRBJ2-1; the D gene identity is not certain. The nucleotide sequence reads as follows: TGTGCCAGCAGCGTAGTCGAAGTAAGTGAGCAGTTCTTC. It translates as CASSVVEVSEQFF.